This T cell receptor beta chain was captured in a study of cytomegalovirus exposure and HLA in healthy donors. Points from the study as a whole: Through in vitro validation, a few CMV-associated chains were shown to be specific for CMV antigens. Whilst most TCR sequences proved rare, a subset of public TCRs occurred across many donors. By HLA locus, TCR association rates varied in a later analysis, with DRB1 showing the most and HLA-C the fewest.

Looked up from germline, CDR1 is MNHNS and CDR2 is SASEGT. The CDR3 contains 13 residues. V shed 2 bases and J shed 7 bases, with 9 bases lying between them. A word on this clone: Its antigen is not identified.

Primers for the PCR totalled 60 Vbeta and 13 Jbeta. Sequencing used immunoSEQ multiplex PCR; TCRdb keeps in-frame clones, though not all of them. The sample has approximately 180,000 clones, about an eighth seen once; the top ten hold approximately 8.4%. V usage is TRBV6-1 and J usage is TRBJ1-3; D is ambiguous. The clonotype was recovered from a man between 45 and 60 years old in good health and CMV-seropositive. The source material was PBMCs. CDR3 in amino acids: CASSETQRNTIYF. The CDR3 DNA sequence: TGTGCCAGCAGTGAAACGCAGAGGAACACCATATATTTT.